The 15 T cell receptor beta chains below all came from one sample that was sequenced in a study of identical twins. Via MiXCR, TCRdb re-called the 5' RACE reads, giving one row per CDR3 protein. The data hold fewer than 650,000 distinct CDR3 sequences, with 7.1% observed a single time. The same sample was also used in a study of yellow fever vaccine responses in identical twins.

Sequenced sample: PBMCs. The receptors were sampled from a woman between 18 and 29 years old in good health.

This clonotype has a handful of counts. The rearrangement joins TRBV20-1 to TRBJ2-3; weak D call: TRBD1 (6 bases). The germline CDR1 and CDR2 sequences are DFQATT and SNEGSKA (reference sequence). The CDR3 has 14 amino acids. With 6 bases removed from V and 3 bases from J, the gap between germline ends came to 16 bases. For the CDR3, the DNA is TGCAGTGCAGTCAGGGGTCACGGTACAGATACGCAGTATTTT. Translation: CSAVRGHGTDTQYF.

This clonotype showed up many times. The chain uses TRBV29-1 and TRBJ2-1; tentatively, D is TRBD2 (6 bases). V was clipped by 3 bases and J by 1 base, with 10 bases between them. Germline V gives CDR1 SQVTM, CDR2 ANQGSEA. This CDR3 region has 14 residues. The CDR3 coding sequence is TGCAGCGTTGACGTGCGGGGATCCTACAATGAGCAGTTCTTC. Encoded protein: CSVDVRGSYNEQFF.

This CDR3 reads CASSLSVSEQFF. The DNA of the CDR3 is TGTGCCAGCAGTTTATCGGTTTCTGAGCAGTTCTTC. This sequence joins TRBV28 and TRBJ2-1; D is undetermined. The CDR3 sequence is 12 residues long. Germline V lookup: CDR1 MDHEN, CDR2 SYDVKM. V gave up 1 base and J gave up 9 bases, with 7 bases separating them.

J is TRBJ1-1 and V is TRBV5-1; D is ambiguous. Trimming took off 1 base at V and 6 bases at J, with 10 bases between the two ends. Germline V gene data show CDR1 as SGHRS and CDR2 as YFSETQ. The CDR3 extends over 13 amino acids. DNA for the CDR3: TGCGCCAGCAGCTTGCTAGACTCCTCTGAAGCTTTCTTT. Residues: CASSLLDSSEAFF.

This clonotype has a count of ten or more. J is TRBJ2-7 and V is TRBV29-1; TRBD2 might be the D (6 bases). Germline V gives CDR1 SQVTM, CDR2 ANQGSEA. V lost 0 bases and J 0 bases, leaving 9 bases between the germline ends. The CDR3 runs 14 residues. The CDR3 sequence: CSVEDPRDSYEQYF. CDR3 DNA sequence: TGCAGCGTTGAAGATCCGCGGGACTCCTACGAGCAGTACTTC.

V gene TRBV28 combines with J gene TRBJ1-2; no firm D call. V lost 4 bases, J lost 5 bases, and 8 bases lay in between. Germline V gene lookup returns CDR1 MDHEN and CDR2 SYDVKM. CDR3 length: 12 residues. The CDR3 DNA follows: TGTGCCAGCAGTTCTACAGAATATGGCTACACCTTC. It codes for CASSSTEYGYTF.

The chain combines TRBV6-2 or TRBV6-3 with TRBJ1-3; 7 nucleotides match TRBD1. The germline V gene encodes CDR1 MNHEY and CDR2 SVGEGT. The CDR3 has 14 residues. The V segment lost 2 bases and the J segment 7 bases; nucleotides outside the gene matches: 5. CDR3 DNA sequence: TGTGCCAGCAGTTACCTACACAGGGGTAACACCATATATTTT. Translation gives CASSYLHRGNTIYF.

This clonotype was seen a handful of times. The chain recombines TRBV29-1 with TRBJ1-4, with no clear D. Germline V gene lookup returns CDR1 SQVTM and CDR2 ANQGSEA. Between the trimmed V and J ends, which lost 5 bases and 4 bases, there was a span of 5 bases. This CDR3 region has 11 residues. This CDR3 reads CSVSINEKLFF. The CDR3, as DNA: TGCAGCGTTTCAATTAATGAAAAACTGTTTTTT.

The chain recombines TRBV28 with TRBJ1-6; 7 bases map to TRBD1. CDR1 is MDHEN and CDR2 is SYDVKM in the germline V gene. The CDR3 sequence is 15 residues long. J lost 5 bases, V lost 5 bases, and 6 bases had no gene match. Here the CDR3 reads CASSPSGGNNSPLHF. CDR3 sequence (DNA): TGTGCCAGCAGTCCTTCAGGGGGTAATAATTCACCCCTCCACTTT.

The table lists this clonotype with a few counts. The chain joins TRBV20-1 to TRBJ2-7; TRBD2 aligns across 7 bases. Germline V CDR1 and CDR2: DFQATT, SNEGSKA (reference sequence). The CDR3 contains 14 residues. Trimming removed 0 bases from V and 3 bases from J; junction bases left unmatched: 5. Here the CDR3 reads CSARDGGGYYEQYF. CDR3 coding DNA: TGCAGTGCTAGAGATGGGGGGGGGTACTACGAGCAGTACTTC.

This clonotype was observed at least ten times. The genes are TRBV6-5 and TRBJ1-2; D remains ambiguous. Germline V CDR1 and CDR2: MNHEY, SVGAGI. Deletions cut 6 bases from V and 8 bases from J, with 13 bases between. The CDR3 is 12 amino acids. The CDR3 loop reads CASSPRGRGYTF. The CDR3 nucleotides are TGTGCCAGCAGCCCCAGAGGGAGGGGCTACACCTTC.

This clonotype was picked up a small number of times. The rearrangement uses TRBV20-1 and TRBJ2-7; the D gene is possibly TRBD2 (6 bases). The length of the CDR3 is 14 residues. Germline V gives CDR1 DFQATT, CDR2 SNEGSKA (reference sequence). Between the trimmed V and J ends, which lost 6 bases and 0 bases, there was a span of 15 bases. CDR3 region: CSALGLSSSYEQYF. As DNA, the CDR3 is TGCAGTGCCCTTGGACTATCAAGCTCCTACGAGCAGTACTTC.

In this sample, this clonotype turned up a few times. V is TRBV2 and J is TRBJ2-7, with a possible D match to TRBD1 (6 bases). Trimming stripped 6 bases from V and 0 bases from J, with 15 bases between. Germline V gene data show CDR1 as SNHLY and CDR2 as FYNNEI. The CDR3 loop spans 15 amino acids. DNA of the CDR3: TGTGCCAGCAGAACCCTACAGGGAATCTCCTACGAGCAGTACTTC. This gives the protein CASRTLQGISYEQYF.

This clonotype was seen a handful of times. The V gene is TRBV25-1, the J gene TRBJ1-2; maybe TRBD1 (5 bases). Germline V gene sequence: CDR1 MGHDK, CDR2 SYGVNS. The CDR3 covers 12 residues. The V gene lost 5 bases and the J gene lost 6 bases, with 10 bases spanning the gap. This chain's CDR3 is CASSTQGNGYTF. In DNA form, the CDR3 reads TGTGCCAGCAGTACGCAGGGCAATGGCTACACCTTC.

This chain links TRBV7-9 with TRBJ2-1; 8 nucleotides match TRBD2. Trimming at V came to 5 bases and at J to 8 bases, leaving 14 bases not matched to a gene. Germline V gives CDR1 SEHNR, CDR2 FQNEAQ (reference sequence). There are 16 residues in the CDR3. The CDR3 nucleotides are TGTGCCAGCAGCCCCCCGGGACTGCCAGCGGGGGATGAGCAGTTCTTC. This encodes CASSPPGLPAGDEQFF.